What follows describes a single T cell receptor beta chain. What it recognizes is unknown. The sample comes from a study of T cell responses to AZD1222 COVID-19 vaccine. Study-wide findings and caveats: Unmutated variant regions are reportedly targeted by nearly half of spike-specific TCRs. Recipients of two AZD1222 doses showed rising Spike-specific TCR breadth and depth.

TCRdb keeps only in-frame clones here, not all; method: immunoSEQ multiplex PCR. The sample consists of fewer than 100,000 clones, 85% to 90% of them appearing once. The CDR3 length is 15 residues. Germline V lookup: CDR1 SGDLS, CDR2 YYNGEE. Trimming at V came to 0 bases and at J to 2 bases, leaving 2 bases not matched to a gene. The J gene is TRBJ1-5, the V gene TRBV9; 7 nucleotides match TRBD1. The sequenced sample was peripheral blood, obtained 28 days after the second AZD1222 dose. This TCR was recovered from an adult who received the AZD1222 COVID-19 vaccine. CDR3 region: CASSVEGGRNQPQHF. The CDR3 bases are TGTGCCAGCAGCGTAGAAGGGGGCCGCAATCAGCCCCAGCATTTT.